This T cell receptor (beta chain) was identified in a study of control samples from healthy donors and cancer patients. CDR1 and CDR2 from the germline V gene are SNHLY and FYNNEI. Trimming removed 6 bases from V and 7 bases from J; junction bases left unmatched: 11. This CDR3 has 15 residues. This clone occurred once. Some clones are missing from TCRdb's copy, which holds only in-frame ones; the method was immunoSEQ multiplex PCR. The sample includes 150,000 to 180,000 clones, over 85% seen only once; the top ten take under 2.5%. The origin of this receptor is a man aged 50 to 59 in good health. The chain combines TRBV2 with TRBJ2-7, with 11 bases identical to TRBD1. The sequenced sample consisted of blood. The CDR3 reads CASSLGQGAIGEQYF. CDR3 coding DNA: TGTGCCAGCAGCTTAGGACAGGGGGCGATAGGGGAGCAGTACTTC.